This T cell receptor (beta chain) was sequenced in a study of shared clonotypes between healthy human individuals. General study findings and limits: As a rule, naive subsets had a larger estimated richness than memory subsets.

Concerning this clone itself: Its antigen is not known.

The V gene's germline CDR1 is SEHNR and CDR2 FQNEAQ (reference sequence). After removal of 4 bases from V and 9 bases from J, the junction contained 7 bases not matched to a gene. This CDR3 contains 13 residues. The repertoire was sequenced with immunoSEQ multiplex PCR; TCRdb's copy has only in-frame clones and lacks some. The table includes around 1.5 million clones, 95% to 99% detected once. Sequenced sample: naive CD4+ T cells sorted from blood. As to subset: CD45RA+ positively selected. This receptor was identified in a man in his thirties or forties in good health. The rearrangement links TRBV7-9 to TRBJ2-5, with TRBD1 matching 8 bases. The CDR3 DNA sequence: TGTGCCAGCAGCTATGGACAGGGTCTGGCCCAGTACTTC. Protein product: CASSYGQGLAQYF.